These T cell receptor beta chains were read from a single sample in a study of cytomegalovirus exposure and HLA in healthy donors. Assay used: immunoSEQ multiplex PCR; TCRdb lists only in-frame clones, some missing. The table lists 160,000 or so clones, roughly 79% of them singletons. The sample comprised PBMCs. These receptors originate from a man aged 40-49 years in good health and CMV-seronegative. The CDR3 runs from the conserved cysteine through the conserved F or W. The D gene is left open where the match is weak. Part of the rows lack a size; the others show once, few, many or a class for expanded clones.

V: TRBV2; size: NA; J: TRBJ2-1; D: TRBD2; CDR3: CASRKTSGIYNEQFF; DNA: TGTGCCAGCCGCAAGACTAGCGGGATTTATAATGAGCAGTTCTTC
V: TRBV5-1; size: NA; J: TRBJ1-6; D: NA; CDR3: CASSFSTGRDLNSPLHF; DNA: TGCGCCAGCAGCTTTAGTACAGGCCGAGACCTGAATTCACCCCTCCACTTT
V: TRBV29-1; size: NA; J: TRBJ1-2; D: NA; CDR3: CSVEDSGIRYGYTF; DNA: TGCAGCGTTGAAGATTCGGGGATTCGGTATGGCTACACCTTC
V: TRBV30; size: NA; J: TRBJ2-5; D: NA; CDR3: CARGGSWETQYF; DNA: TGTGCTAGGGGGGGGTCTTGGGAGACCCAGTACTTC
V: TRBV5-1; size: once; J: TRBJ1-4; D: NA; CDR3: CASRDKPGRGNEKLFF; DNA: TGCGCCAGCAGAGACAAACCAGGGAGGGGGAATGAAAAACTGTTTTTT
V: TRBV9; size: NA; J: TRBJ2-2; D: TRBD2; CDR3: CASSVALAGPNTGELFF; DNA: TGTGCCAGCAGCGTAGCACTAGCGGGGCCGAACACCGGGGAGCTGTTTTTT
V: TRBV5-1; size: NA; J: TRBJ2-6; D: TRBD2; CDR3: CASRLAGDGANVLTF; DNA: TGCGCCAGCAGACTAGCGGGAGATGGGGCCAACGTCCTGACTTTC
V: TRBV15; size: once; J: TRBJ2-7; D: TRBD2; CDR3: CATSRGRGRAGNEQYF; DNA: TGTGCCACCAGCAGAGGACGCGGGAGGGCCGGGAACGAGCAGTACTTC
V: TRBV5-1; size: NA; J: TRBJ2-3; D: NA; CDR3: CASSLAVSPLPDTQYF; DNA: TGCGCCAGCAGCTTGGCGGTTAGCCCGCTCCCGGATACGCAGTATTTT
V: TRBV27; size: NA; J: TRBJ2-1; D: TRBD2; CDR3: CASSRGLAVYNEQFF; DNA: TGTGCCAGCAGCAGAGGACTAGCGGTCTACAATGAGCAGTTCTTC
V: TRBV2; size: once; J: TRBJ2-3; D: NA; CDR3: CASRPAGRTDTQYF; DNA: TGTGCCAGCAGGCCGGCGGGGCGCACAGATACGCAGTATTTT
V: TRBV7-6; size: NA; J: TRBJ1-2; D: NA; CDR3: CASSLERGSGYTF; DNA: TGTGCCAGCAGCTTAGAAAGGGGTAGTGGCTACACCTTC
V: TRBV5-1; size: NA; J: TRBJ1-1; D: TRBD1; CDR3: CASSTVYRGQNTEAFF; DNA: TGCGCCAGCAGCACCGTTTACAGGGGTCAGAACACTGAAGCTTTCTTT
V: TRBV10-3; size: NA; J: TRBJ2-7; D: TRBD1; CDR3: CAISDPDRGYEQYF; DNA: TGTGCCATCAGTGACCCGGACAGGGGCTACGAGCAGTACTTC
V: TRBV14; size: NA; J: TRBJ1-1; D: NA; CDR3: CASSQLRVLAFF; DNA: TGTGCCAGCAGCCAACTACGGGTTCTAGCTTTCTTT
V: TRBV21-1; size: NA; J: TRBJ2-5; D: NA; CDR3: CASSLPGQETQYF; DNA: TGTGCCAGCAGCTTACCGGGCCAAGAGACCCAGTACTTC
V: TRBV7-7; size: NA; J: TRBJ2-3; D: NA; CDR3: CASSLGATETDTQYF; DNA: TGTGCCAGCAGCTTAGGGGCGACAGAAACAGATACGCAGTATTTT
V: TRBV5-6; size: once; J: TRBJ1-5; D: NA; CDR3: CASSLGPDQPQHF; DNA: TGTGCCAGCAGCTTGGGCCCGGATCAGCCCCAGCATTTT
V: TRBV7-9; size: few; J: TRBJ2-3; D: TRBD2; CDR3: CASSSWTSGSSTDTQYF; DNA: TGTGCCAGCAGCTCCTGGACTAGCGGTTCTAGCACAGATACGCAGTATTTT
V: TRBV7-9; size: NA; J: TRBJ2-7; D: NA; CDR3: CASSSNRDSLTYEQYF; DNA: TGTGCCAGCAGTAGTAACCGGGACTCTTTAACCTACGAGCAGTACTTC
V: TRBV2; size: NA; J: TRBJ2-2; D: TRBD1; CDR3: CASSVRKDRDTGELFF; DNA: TGTGCCAGCAGTGTAAGAAAGGACAGGGACACCGGGGAGCTGTTTTTT
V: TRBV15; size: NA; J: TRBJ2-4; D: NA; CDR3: CATSSPRGGLYIQYF; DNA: TGTGCCACCAGCAGCCCGAGGGGGGGCTTGTACATTCAGTACTTC
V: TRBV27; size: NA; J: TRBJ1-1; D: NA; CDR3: CASSLSNRGRQFTEAFF; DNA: TGTGCCAGCAGTTTATCGAATCGTGGGAGGCAGTTCACTGAAGCTTTCTTT
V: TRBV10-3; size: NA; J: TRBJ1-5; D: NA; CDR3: CAIRDRSNQPQHF; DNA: TGTGCCATCAGAGACAGGAGCAATCAGCCCCAGCATTTT
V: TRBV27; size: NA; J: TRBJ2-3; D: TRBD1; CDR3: CASSPGQGSTDTQYF; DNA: TGTGCCAGCAGCCCCGGACAGGGAAGCACAGATACGCAGTATTTT
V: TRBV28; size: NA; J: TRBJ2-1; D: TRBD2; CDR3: CASSPTGTSGRSEQFF; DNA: TGTGCCAGCAGCCCTACCGGGACTAGCGGGAGGAGTGAGCAGTTCTTC
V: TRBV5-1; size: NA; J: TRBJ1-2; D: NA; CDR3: CASSVGGSANYGYTF; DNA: TGCGCCAGCAGCGTGGGGGGCTCTGCTAACTATGGCTACACCTTC
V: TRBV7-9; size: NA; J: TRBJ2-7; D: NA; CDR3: CSSSPTGTYEQYF; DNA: TGTTCCAGCAGCCCGACAGGAACGTACGAGCAGTACTTC
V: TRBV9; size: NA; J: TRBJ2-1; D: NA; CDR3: CASSVMGLGEQFF; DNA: TGTGCCAGCAGCGTAATGGGACTTGGTGAGCAGTTCTTC
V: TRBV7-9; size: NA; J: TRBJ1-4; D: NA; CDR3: CSSSPAGGKLFF; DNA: TGTTCCAGCAGCCCTGCGGGTGGCAAACTGTTTTTT
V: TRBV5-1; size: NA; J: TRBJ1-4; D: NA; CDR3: CASGDGRGEGNEKLFF; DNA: TGCGCCAGCGGTGACGGGCGGGGAGAGGGTAATGAAAAACTGTTTTTT
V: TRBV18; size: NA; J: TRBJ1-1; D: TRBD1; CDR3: CASSPRTGSNTEAFF; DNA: TGTGCCAGCTCACCCCGGACAGGCTCGAACACTGAAGCTTTCTTT
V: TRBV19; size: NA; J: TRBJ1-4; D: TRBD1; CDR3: CASSESGTGVEKLFF; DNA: TGTGCCAGTAGTGAGTCCGGGACAGGGGTTGAAAAACTGTTTTTT
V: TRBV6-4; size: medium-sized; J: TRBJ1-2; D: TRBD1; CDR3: CASSDSPDRADGYTF; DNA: TGTGCCAGCAGTGACTCTCCGGACAGGGCGGATGGCTACACCTTC
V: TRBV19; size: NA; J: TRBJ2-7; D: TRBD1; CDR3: CASSIASGTADSKQYF; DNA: TGTGCCAGTAGTATAGCTTCAGGGACAGCGGATTCCAAGCAGTACTTC
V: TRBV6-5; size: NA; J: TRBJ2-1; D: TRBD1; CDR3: CASSYSQGSSYNEQFF; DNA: TGCGCCAGCAGTTACTCACAGGGGAGCTCCTACAATGAGCAGTTCTTC
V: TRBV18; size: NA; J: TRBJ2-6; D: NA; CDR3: CASSPGQHNVLTF; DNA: TGTGCCAGCTCCCCCGGACAGCACAACGTCCTGACTTTC
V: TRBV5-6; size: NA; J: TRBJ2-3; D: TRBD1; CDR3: CASSHTDRAPPDTQYF; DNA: TGTGCCAGCAGCCACACGGACAGGGCGCCCCCAGATACGCAGTATTTT
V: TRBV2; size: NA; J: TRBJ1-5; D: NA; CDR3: CASSDRNQPQHF; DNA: TGTGCCAGCAGTGATAGAAATCAGCCCCAGCATTTT
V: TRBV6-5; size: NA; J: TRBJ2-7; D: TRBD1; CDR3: CASSWTGRSYEQYF; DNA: TGTGCCAGCAGTTGGACAGGCAGGTCCTACGAGCAGTACTTC
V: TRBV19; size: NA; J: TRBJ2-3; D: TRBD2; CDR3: CAIRAGGTDTQYF; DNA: TGTGCCATCAGAGCGGGAGGCACAGATACGCAGTATTTT
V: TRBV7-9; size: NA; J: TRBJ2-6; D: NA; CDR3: CSAGGRVKTGANVLTF; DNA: TGTTCCGCAGGTGGCAGGGTCAAAACTGGGGCCAACGTCCTGACTTTC
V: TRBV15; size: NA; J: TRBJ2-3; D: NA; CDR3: CATSSDNRYTDTQYF; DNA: TGTGCCACCAGCAGCGACAACCGGTACACAGATACGCAGTATTTT
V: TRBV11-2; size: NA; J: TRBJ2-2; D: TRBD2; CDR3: CASSLGGSDSRSPGELFF; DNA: TGTGCCAGCAGCTTAGGCGGGAGCGATTCTCGTTCGCCAGGGGAGCTGTTTTTT
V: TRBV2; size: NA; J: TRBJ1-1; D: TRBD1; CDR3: CASKGTGFFALAFF; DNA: TGTGCCAGCAAGGGGACAGGTTTCTTTGCTTTGGCTTTCTTT
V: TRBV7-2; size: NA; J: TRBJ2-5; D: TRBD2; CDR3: CASSPWGLALEETQYF; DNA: TGTGCCAGCAGCCCATGGGGACTAGCGTTGGAAGAGACCCAGTACTTC
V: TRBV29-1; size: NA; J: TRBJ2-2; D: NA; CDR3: CSVEPNTGELFF; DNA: TGCAGCGTTGAACCTAACACCGGGGAGCTGTTTTTT
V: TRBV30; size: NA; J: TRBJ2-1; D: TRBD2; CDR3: CAWRSFRAGGHNEQFF; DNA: TGTGCCTGGAGGTCATTCCGGGCGGGAGGGCATAATGAGCAGTTCTTC
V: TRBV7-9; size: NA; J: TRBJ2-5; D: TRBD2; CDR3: CASSLVLTGGPYGQETQYF; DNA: TGTGCCAGCAGCTTAGTCCTAACGGGAGGGCCGTATGGCCAAGAGACCCAGTACTTC
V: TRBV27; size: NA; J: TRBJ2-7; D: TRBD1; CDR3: CASRFSRDSVSYEQYF; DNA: TGTGCCAGCAGGTTTAGTCGGGACAGCGTCTCCTACGAGCAGTACTTC